This T cell receptor beta chain originates from a study of blood T cell repertoires in COVID-19. Study-level background: Material from acute and convalescent COVID-19 was sourced from the United States, Italy and Spain.

Looked up from germline, CDR1 is LGHNA and CDR2 is YNFKEQ. Trimming took 1 base from V and 1 from J; bases not matched to a gene: 8. This CDR3 comprises 17 residues. In the original processing: From reference gene primer amplification, estimates of nucleated cell counts were derived. The table came from immunoSEQ multiplex PCR; TCRdb's copy has only in-frame clones and leaves some out. Clonal size and the V and J genes are those of that table, whereas D and trimming came from the DNA. The sample lists approximately 240,000 clones; around nine tenths were seen once. The material sequenced was peripheral blood. The origin of this receptor is a man aged 25 to 45 with COVID-19, enrolled during active disease. V usage is TRBV4-2 and J usage is TRBJ2-5, with 8 nucleotides matching TRBD1. CDR3 region: CASSQGAGTGFQETQYF. CDR3 coding DNA: TGTGCCAGCAGCCAAGGGGCCGGGACAGGTTTCCAAGAGACCCAGTACTTC.